This T cell receptor (beta chain) was identified during a study of cytomegalovirus exposure and HLA in healthy donors. The CDR3 has 12 residues. The germline gives CDR1 SGHTA, CDR2 FQGNSA. The PCR contained 60 Vbeta and 13 Jbeta primers. This table comes from immunoSEQ multiplex PCR, and its TCRdb copy is limited to in-frame clones, with some not included. The table lists about 140,000 clones, around 80% of them singletons, with roughly 4% in the top ten. On this clone: A junction end diverges from the germline sequence, so it may reflect a read error.

The sample comprised PBMCs. This sequence was found in a woman between 40 and 50 years old in good health and CMV-seropositive. V and J are TRBV7-2 and TRBJ2-1; D ambiguous. CDR3 residues: CASVLVYDEQFF. The CDR3 bases are TGTGCCAGCGTCCTAGTCTACGATGAGCAGTTCTTC.